The present T cell receptor (beta chain) was sequenced within a study of early T cells in non-severe SARS-CoV-2 infection. Study-wide context: Sequencing input comprised bulk RNA from unsorted whole blood; chain pairing was not available.

Study-level results: Anti-spike CD8 responses were favored in VDJdb matching, and private and CD4 specificities were missed.

Comments on this clonotype: Its antigen is not identified.

TCRdb reanalysed the 5' RACE reads using MiXCR and keeps one entry per CDR3 protein. The profile shows 48,000 or so distinct CDR3 sequences, less than 15% of them singletons. The CDR3 extends over 13 amino acids. The V gene's germline CDR1 is SEHNR and CDR2 FQNEAQ (reference sequence). V lost 4 bases, J lost 4 bases, and 3 bases stayed unmatched. Sequencing was performed on whole blood. V usage is TRBV7-9 and J usage is TRBJ1-2, with 7 bases lining up with TRBD1. This clonotype originated in an adult who was a healthcare worker with PCR-confirmed SARS-CoV-2 infection or an uninfected control (not recorded which). The CDR3 loop reads CASSSRQGYGYTF. In nucleotides, the CDR3 is TGTGCCAGCAGCTCCAGACAGGGCTATGGCTACACCTTC.